The 10 T cell receptor beta chains presented below share a single source sample, sequenced in a study of blood T cell repertoires in COVID-19. Some clones are missing from TCRdb's copy, which holds only in-frame ones; the method was immunoSEQ multiplex PCR. The sample records about 30,000 clones, 80% being singletons. The source material was peripheral blood. The receptor set was obtained from an older woman with acute or convalescent COVID-19.

This rearrangement joins TRBV4-3 to TRBJ2-7, with 7 nucleotides matching TRBD1. Losses at the gene ends were 2 bases for V and 0 bases for J; bases not matched to a gene: 1. The germline V gene has CDR1 LGHNA and CDR2 YSLEER. The CDR3 spans 14 residues. The CDR3 sequence: CASSQRGHSYEQYF. The CDR3 nucleotides are TGCGCCAGCAGCCAAAGGGGGCACTCCTACGAGCAGTACTTC.

V usage is TRBV11-2 and J usage is TRBJ1-1; 9 nucleotides align to TRBD1. CDR1 is SGHAT, CDR2 FQNNGV, per germline. V dropped 5 bases and J dropped 5; count of bases not matched to a gene: 3. The CDR3 runs 13 residues. CDR3 in amino acids: CASSGTGTTEAFF. CDR3 in DNA: TGTGCCAGCAGCGGGACAGGGACAACTGAAGCTTTCTTT.

Only one count was recorded for this clone. The J gene is TRBJ2-3, the V gene TRBV7-2, with TRBD2 as a possible D gene (5 bases). The CDR3 loop spans 14 amino acids. Trimming stripped 5 bases from V and 5 bases from J, with 14 bases between. Germline CDR1 and CDR2: SGHTA and FQGNSA. The DNA for the CDR3 is TGTGCCAGCAGCCTCACTAGGAATAGAGATACGCAGTATTTT. Translating gives CASSLTRNRDTQYF.

This clone has a single count. This specimen includes other DNA sequences encoding the same CDR3. The CDR3 DNA follows: TGTGCCAGCAGCGGCGGGATGGGCGATGAGCAGTTCTTC. It yields the protein CASSGGMGDEQFF. The V and J genes are TRBV11-3 and TRBJ2-1, with D perhaps TRBD2 (6 bases). Germline loops: CDR1 SGHNT, CDR2 YENEEA. Trimming removed 5 bases from V and 8 bases from J, with 13 bases in between. The CDR3 has 13 amino acids. The full variable domain, its missing parts supplied by reference TRBV11-3 and TRBJ2-1, is EAGVVQSPRYKIIEKKQPVAFWCNPISGHNTLYWYLQNLGQGPELLIRYENEEAVDDSQLPKDRFSAERLKGVDSTLKIQPAELGDSAVYLCASSGGMGDEQFFGPGTRLTVL.

The V and J genes are TRBV5-8 and TRBJ2-1; 8 positions match TRBD1. The V segment lost 3 bases and the J segment 7 bases; nucleotides outside the gene matches: 3. Germline V CDR1 and CDR2: SGHTS, YDEGEE. The CDR3 extends over 13 amino acids. The CDR3 region is CASSWTGWNEQFF. The DNA of the CDR3 is TGTGCCAGCAGCTGGACAGGGTGGAATGAGCAGTTCTTC.

This clone was detected only a few times. This rearrangement joins TRBV7-3 to TRBJ2-3; weak D call: TRBD2 (6 bases). Germline CDR1 SGHTA, CDR2 FQGTGA. The V gene lost 4 bases and the J gene lost 1 base, with 15 bases spanning the gap. CDR3 length: 16 residues. The CDR3 loop reads CASSSLGGAGTDTQYF. The CDR3 DNA reads TGTGCCAGCAGCTCCCTGGGCGGGGCGGGCACAGATACGCAGTATTTT.

This clone was observed at least ten times. The chain has TRBV30 and TRBJ1-6; a weak D match, TRBD1 (5 bases). CDR1 GTSNPN and CDR2 SVGIG come from the germline V gene (reference sequence). The germline V and J ends were trimmed by 5 bases and 2 bases, with 7 bases remaining between them. The CDR3 totals 13 residues. The DNA for the CDR3 is TGTGCCTGGGGGGCAGCCTATAATTCACCCCTCCACTTT. Its protein product is CAWGAAYNSPLHF.

This chain connects TRBV4-1 to TRBJ2-6, with D perhaps matching TRBD2 (5 bases). From germline, CDR1 is MGHRA and CDR2 YSYEKL. CDR3 length equals 17 residues. V was cut by 0 bases and J by 0 bases, with 9 bases left in between. The CDR3 DNA sequence: TGCGCCAGCAGCCAAGATCAGAGGGTCTCTGGGGCCAACGTCCTGACTTTC. It translates to CASSQDQRVSGANVLTF.

This clone occurred a few times. The CDR3 loop is CATSDLTGSGLYNEQFF. The CDR3 DNA is TGTGCCACCAGTGACCTGACAGGGTCGGGCCTCTACAATGAGCAGTTCTTC. The V gene is TRBV24-1, the J gene TRBJ2-1, with TRBD1 identical over 7 bases. The CDR3 runs 17 residues. Trimming cost V 4 bases and J 3 bases; bases outside gene matches: 11. Germline V gene sequence: CDR1 KGHDR, CDR2 SFDVKD.

The rearrangement uses TRBV6-4 and TRBJ1-2; a possible D gene is TRBD1 (5 bases). V lost 2 bases and J 8 bases, leaving 21 bases between the germline ends. CDR1 and CDR2 (germline): MRHNA, SNTAGT. The CDR3 runs 16 residues. CDR3 protein: CASSDQTLGQGLGYTF. As DNA, the CDR3 is TGTGCCAGCAGTGACCAGACACTCGGGCAGGGCTTGGGCTACACCTTC.